The 18 T cell receptor beta chains listed next were all sequenced from one sample in a study of blood T cells in healthy people across ages. Sample-barcoded 5' priming and a J-beta primer mix drove a second PCR of 7 to 11 cycles. TCRdb itself ran the 5' RACE reads through MiXCR, one entry per CDR3 protein. Among about 1.4 million distinct CDR3 sequences listed, roughly 64% were seen once. Source material: blood. These receptors came from a man younger than 35 in good health.

This clonotype was seen a handful of times. The chain links TRBV25-1 to TRBJ2-7; 7 bases fit TRBD1. In germline, CDR1 is MGHDK, CDR2 SYGVNS. The CDR3 is made up of 13 amino acids. V lost 7 bases, J lost 2 bases, and 5 bases stayed unmatched. The CDR3 loop reads CASTPGQTYEQYF. The CDR3 region has the DNA TGTGCCAGCACTCCGGGACAGACCTACGAGCAGTACTTC.

This clonotype was counted a few times. The rearrangement joins TRBV15 to TRBJ2-3; the match to TRBD2 covers 7 bases. V was pared by 5 bases and J by 0 bases, with 5 bases of the junction left unmatched. The CDR3 sequence is 15 residues long. The germline V gene has CDR1 LNHNV and CDR2 YYDKDF (reference sequence). The CDR3 DNA sequence: TGTGCCACCAGCTCGCGGGGGACTAGCACAGATACGCAGTATTTT. The encoded protein is CATSSRGTSTDTQYF.

The chain is built from TRBV20-1 and TRBJ2-1, with D possibly matching TRBD2 (6 bases). Germline V CDR1 and CDR2: DFQATT, SNEGSKA (reference sequence). V gave up 6 bases and J gave up 4 bases, with 19 bases separating them. CDR3 length: 15 amino acids. The DNA of the CDR3 is TGCAGTGCGTCGATTGGGCGGGGACCATACAATGAGCAGTTCTTC. Amino acids: CSASIGRGPYNEQFF.

The sample holds a few counts of this clonotype. V usage is TRBV20-1 and J usage is TRBJ2-3, with D perhaps matching TRBD2 (6 bases). The V and J ends lost 0 bases and 0 bases respectively, with 10 bases between them. The CDR3 totals 15 residues. Germline V gene data show CDR1 as DFQATT and CDR2 as SNEGSKA (reference sequence). CDR3 sequence: CSAREGRGSTDTQYF. CDR3 coding DNA: TGCAGTGCTAGAGAAGGGCGGGGAAGCACAGATACGCAGTATTTT.

This clonotype was observed a handful of times. For the CDR3, the DNA is TGCAGCGTTGACGGACAGACTTTAGAGACCCAGTACTTC. It yields the protein CSVDGQTLETQYF. V gene TRBV29-1 combines with J gene TRBJ2-5, with D possibly matching TRBD1 (6 bases). V was trimmed by 3 bases and J by 4 bases, leaving 12 bases between them. The CDR3 sequence is 13 residues long. Germline V lookup: CDR1 SQVTM, CDR2 ANQGSEA. Full variable domain (rest looked up from reference TRBV29-1 and TRBJ2-5): SAVISQKPSRDICQRGTSLTIQCQVDSQVTMMFWYRQQPGQSLTLIATANQGSEATYESGFVIDKFPISRPNLTFSTLTVSNMSPEDSSIYLCSVDGQTLETQYFGPGTRLLVL.

This clonotype was detected a few times. The CDR3 reads CASSWGGGGEQFF. The CDR3 DNA reads TGTGCCAGCAGCTGGGGGGGGGGTGGTGAGCAGTTCTTC. The V and J genes are TRBV7-9 and TRBJ2-1; 7 nucleotides agree with TRBD2. The CDR3 contains 13 residues. The trim removed 4 bases at V and 9 bases at J, leaving 6 bases unmatched. CDR1 and CDR2 (germline): SEHNR, FQNEAQ (reference sequence).

This clonotype has a single count. This chain connects TRBV20-1 to TRBJ1-1; TRBD1 might be the D (5 bases). The V gene's germline CDR1 is DFQATT and CDR2 SNEGSKA (reference sequence). The germline V and J ends were trimmed by 3 bases and 0 bases, with 8 bases remaining between them. The CDR3 extends over 13 amino acids. The CDR3 sequence: CSASRTLNTEAFF. The CDR3 region has the DNA TGCAGTGCTAGTCGGACATTGAACACTGAAGCTTTCTTT.

V and J are TRBV19 and TRBJ2-2; 11 positions match TRBD2. In germline, CDR1 is LNHDA, CDR2 SQIVND (reference sequence). Trimming at V came to 9 bases and at J to 4 bases, leaving 4 bases not matched to a gene. The CDR3 has 14 residues. CDR3 amino acids: CASYLAGGTGELFF. CDR3 in DNA: TGTGCCAGCTATCTAGCGGGAGGCACCGGGGAGCTGTTTTTT.

V is TRBV27 and J is TRBJ1-2; D unresolved. From germline, CDR1 is MNHEY and CDR2 SMNVEV (reference sequence). Trimming shortened V by 3 bases and J by 0 bases, and 20 bases separated the two germline ends. The CDR3 length is 18 residues. This CDR3 reads CASSFVPPDPYPNYGYTF. The CDR3 nucleotides read TGTGCCAGCAGTTTCGTACCCCCGGACCCCTATCCTAACTATGGCTACACCTTC.

This chain joins TRBV12-3 or TRBV12-4 and TRBJ2-7; the D is unclear. V was trimmed by 5 bases and J by 2 bases, leaving 7 bases between them. The CDR3 totals 12 residues. The CDR3 sequence is CASSHRPYEQYF. CDR3 DNA: TGTGCCAGCAGTCACCGCCCCTACGAGCAGTACTTC.

The J gene is TRBJ2-3, the V gene TRBV12-3 or TRBV12-4, with D possibly matching TRBD2 (6 bases). The V end was cut by 5 bases, the J end by 11 bases, with 14 bases between. The CDR3 totals 12 residues. The CDR3 here is CASSDTSQGQYF. The CDR3, as DNA: TGTGCCAGCAGTGATACTAGCCAGGGGCAGTATTTT.

This clonotype was detected only a few times. The V and J genes are TRBV20-1 and TRBJ2-1; tentatively, D is TRBD2 (7 bases). The CDR3 totals 15 residues. V was clipped by 5 bases and J by 4 bases, with 18 bases between them. Per germline, CDR1 DFQATT and CDR2 SNEGSKA (reference sequence). CDR3 DNA: TGCAGTGCTGAGATGGGGGGGCAGTCATACAATGAGCAGTTCTTC. This translates into CSAEMGGQSYNEQFF.

This clonotype was picked up a small number of times. This chain uses TRBV27 with TRBJ2-7; D is undetermined. The germline V gene encodes CDR1 MNHEY and CDR2 SMNVEV (reference sequence). V lost 5 bases and J lost 3, with 11 bases in between. This CDR3 has 13 residues. This CDR3 is CASSPTPVYEQYF. CDR3 sequence (DNA): TGTGCCAGCAGTCCAACTCCAGTCTACGAGCAGTACTTC.

V and J are TRBV12-5 and TRBJ2-3, with D perhaps being TRBD1 or TRBD2 (5 bases each). This CDR3 comprises 13 residues. The germline CDR1 and CDR2 sequences are LGHNT and FRNRAP. The V gene lost 5 bases and the J gene lost 4 bases, with 10 bases spanning the gap. The CDR3, as DNA: TGTGCTAGTGGTCCAGGGAGTTCAGATACGCAGTATTTT. Translated: CASGPGSSDTQYF.

CDR3: CASSPHPMYNEQFF. Here the CDR3 DNA reads TGTGCCAGCAGCCCCCATCCCATGTACAATGAGCAGTTCTTC. The chain is built from TRBV7-2 and TRBJ2-1; D gene unclear. V was shortened by 5 bases and J by 4 bases, with 12 bases between the two germline ends. Germline-derived CDR1 and CDR2 are SGHTA and FQGNSA. This CDR3 has 14 amino acids. The variable domain in full, completed from reference TRBV7-2 and TRBJ2-1, reads GAGVSQSPSNKVTEKGKDVELRCDPISGHTALYWYRQSLGQGLEFLIYFQGNSAPDKSGLPSDRFSAERTGGSVSTLTIQRTQQEDSAVYLCASSPHPMYNEQFFGPGTRLTVL.

The gene calls are TRBV4-1 and TRBJ1-4, with TRBD1 matching 9 bases. The CDR3 loop spans 17 amino acids. Germline V gene sequence: CDR1 MGHRA, CDR2 YSYEKL. With 1 base clipped from V and 4 bases from J, the junction kept 7 bases outside the gene matches. This CDR3 reads CASSQVGQGPSNEKLFF. In nucleotides, the CDR3 is TGCGCCAGCAGCCAAGTCGGACAGGGGCCGAGTAATGAAAAACTGTTTTTT.

V and J are TRBV28 and TRBJ2-4, with D hard to call. Per the germline V gene, CDR1 is MDHEN and CDR2 is SYDVKM. This CDR3 has 14 residues. V lost 6 bases, J lost 1 base, and 10 bases lay in between. The CDR3 is CASSLVSAKNIQYF. The CDR3 DNA sequence: TGTGCCAGCAGCCTGGTATCTGCCAAAAACATTCAGTACTTC.

This clonotype was counted a single time. The V gene is TRBV24-1, the J gene TRBJ2-5; 11 bases line up with TRBD2. CDR3 length: 16 amino acids. In germline, CDR1 is KGHDR, CDR2 SFDVKD. V lost 3 bases, J lost 11 bases, and 13 bases stayed unmatched. The CDR3 nucleotides read TGTGCCACCAGTGATGCTCTAGCGGGAGGATACAATGAGCAGTACTTC. Translation gives CATSDALAGGYNEQYF.